These 9 T cell receptor beta chains were sequenced from one sample in a study of blood T cell repertoires in COVID-19. TCRdb's table, derived via immunoSEQ multiplex PCR, lists solely in-frame clones and lacks some. This table holds 110,000 or so clones, about 85% found once. Sequenced: peripheral blood. The receptors shown here come from a human donor in a cohort sampled during active COVID-19.

V gene TRBV6-5 combines with J gene TRBJ1-2; TRBD1 matches at 8 bases. This CDR3 has 14 amino acids. Germline values: CDR1 MNHEY, CDR2 SVGAGI. J lost 5 bases, V lost 6 bases, and 8 bases had no gene match. Written as DNA, the CDR3 is TGTGCCAGCAGCAGGACAGGGATGGGGTATGGCTACACCTTC. Protein product: CASSRTGMGYGYTF.

J is TRBJ2-1 and V is TRBV27; 7 nucleotides line up with TRBD2. The germline CDR1 and CDR2 sequences are MNHEY and SMNVEV (reference sequence). The CDR3 covers 16 residues. With 5 bases clipped from V and 6 bases from J, the junction kept 13 bases outside the gene matches. DNA for the CDR3: TGTGCCAGCAGTACTCTTTCGACTAGCCGGGGCAATGAGCAGTTCTTC. Translated, it gives CASSTLSTSRGNEQFF.

The chain is built from TRBV28 and TRBJ1-5; D gene unclear. Germline CDR1 and CDR2: MDHEN and SYDVKM. Trimming shortened V by 6 bases and J by 3 bases, and 15 bases separated the two germline ends. This CDR3 is built from 15 residues. CDR3 loop: CASRWLSVDNQPQHF. The CDR3 region has the DNA TGTGCCAGCAGGTGGCTCTCAGTCGACAATCAGCCCCAGCATTTT.

This chain uses TRBV6-5 with TRBJ1-1, with 8 bases lining up with TRBD1. The CDR3 consists of 14 residues. Germline V gene data show CDR1 as MNHEY and CDR2 as SVGAGI. The V and J ends lost 10 bases and 4 bases, in that order; junction bases with no gene match: 11. The CDR3 nucleotides are TGTGCCACCCAACCGCCAGGGGGCTTCACTGAAGCTTTCTTT. Its translation is CATQPPGGFTEAFF.

The genes are TRBV11-2 and TRBJ1-5; the match to TRBD1 covers 8 bases. The V and J ends lost 4 bases and 4 bases, in that order; junction bases with no gene match: 6. The CDR3 length is 15 residues. Per the germline V gene, CDR1 is SGHAT and CDR2 is FQNNGV. The CDR3: CASSYDRGENQPQHF. In DNA form, the CDR3 reads TGTGCCAGCAGCTACGACAGGGGAGAGAATCAGCCCCAGCATTTT.

This chain joins TRBV4-3 and TRBJ1-1; D possibly corresponds to TRBD1 (5 bases). This CDR3 has 14 residues. Germline-derived CDR1 and CDR2 are LGHNA and YSLEER. V was shortened by 5 bases and J by 0 bases, with 10 bases between the two germline ends. CDR3 in DNA: TGCGCCAGCAGCAGCGACAGATTGAACACTGAAGCTTTCTTT. Translating gives CASSSDRLNTEAFF.

This clone was seen more than once but under ten times. Other nucleotide sequences in the sample specify the same CDR3. This chain uses TRBV6-6 with TRBJ1-1, with 8 nucleotides matching TRBD1. This CDR3 region has 15 residues. Germline lookup yields CDR1 MNHNY and CDR2 SVGAGI (reference sequence). V shed 5 bases and J 1 base; nucleotides not matched to a gene: 6. The CDR3 sequence is CASSHTGGRNTEAFF. In nucleotides, the CDR3 is TGTGCCAGCAGTCACACAGGGGGGCGGAACACTGAAGCTTTCTTT.

V is TRBV5-5 and J is TRBJ1-5; the D is unclear. The CDR3 sequence is 14 residues long. V was clipped by 0 bases and J by 4 bases, with 8 bases between them. CDR1 SGHKS and CDR2 YYEKEE come from the germline V gene (reference sequence). The CDR3 DNA sequence: TGTGCCAGCAGCTTGGCGCCACTTAATCAGCCCCAGCATTTT. Encoded protein: CASSLAPLNQPQHF. Supplemented by reference TRBV5-5 and TRBJ1-5, the full variable domain reads DAGVTQSPTHLIKTRGQQVTLRCSPISGHKSVSWYQQVLGQGPQFIFQYYEKEERGRGNFPDRFSARQFPNYSSELNVNALLLGDSALYLCASSLAPLNQPQHFGDGTRLSIL.

This chain joins TRBV7-2 and TRBJ2-1, with D maybe TRBD1 (5 bases). The V end lost 2 bases, the J end lost 9 bases, and 14 bases lay between the germline ends. The length of the CDR3 is 14 residues. The germline CDR1 and CDR2 sequences are SGHTA and FQGNSA. The CDR3 DNA sequence: TGTGCCAGCAGCTTACGTCAGGGTGCTCGTGAGCAGTTCTTC. It yields the protein CASSLRQGAREQFF.